A selection of T cell receptor beta chains follows, all from one sample in a study of CD8 T cells in Susac syndrome. MiXCR, applied by TCRdb to the immunoSEQ multiplex PCR reads, yields one record per CDR3 protein. Of 70,000 to 95,000 distinct CDR3 sequences in the sample, over 85% were seen once. What was sequenced was CD8+ T cells from PBMCs. The receptors here all came from a human donor with Susac syndrome. The CDR3 runs from the conserved cysteine through the conserved F or W. D genes are given only for firm matches. Clone size is given for some rows only: seen once, a few or many times, or a class if the clone is expanded.

size	V	D	J	DNA	CDR3
.	TRBV27	.	TRBJ2-1	TGTGCCAGCAGTCTCCGGGACCCCCACAATGAGCAGTTCTTC	CASSLRDPHNEQFF
.	TRBV12-3/TRBV12-4	.	TRBJ1-5	TGTGCCAGCAGTCCAGGCTCGGACAGACAGCCCCAGCATTTT	CASSPGSDRQPQHF
.	TRBV5-1	TRBD1	TRBJ1-2	TGCGCCAGCAGCTTGGTTGTGGGGGACAGGGGATATGGTGGCTACACCTTC	CASSLVVGDRGYGGYTF
.	TRBV18	.	TRBJ1-4	TGTGCCAGCTCAGGCGCAACTAATGAAAAACTGTTTTTT	CASSGATNEKLFF
once	TRBV7-3	TRBD1	TRBJ2-1	TGTGCCAGCAGCTCAGGGGGCGGAGACAATGAGCAGTTCTTC	CASSSGGGDNEQFF
.	TRBV6-6	.	TRBJ1-1	TGTGCCAGCAGTTACTCGGACACCAACACTGAAGCTTTCTTT	CASSYSDTNTEAFF
.	TRBV5-1	.	TRBJ1-6	TGCGCCAGCAGCTTCAACGTCGGATATTCACCCCTCCACTTT	CASSFNVGYSPLHF
.	TRBV15	.	TRBJ2-5	TGTGCCACCAGTGAGGGGCACCAAGAGACCCAGTACTTC	CATSEGHQETQYF
.	TRBV7-9	.	TRBJ1-1	TGTGCCAGCAGCCTGACCGGCGCGGGGACTGAAGCTTTCTTT	CASSLTGAGTEAFF
.	TRBV5-4	TRBD1	TRBJ2-7	TGTGCCAGCAGCCTAGGGACAGGGTATGCGGACGAGCAGTACTTC	CASSLGTGYADEQYF
.	TRBV9	.	TRBJ2-1	TGTGCCAGCAGCGACCCCGAGGGGAGCTCCTACAATGAGCAGTTCTTC	CASSDPEGSSYNEQFF
.	TRBV28	TRBD2	TRBJ2-1	TGTGCCAGCAGTCTGGGACTAGCGGAGCACAATGAGCAGTTCTTC	CASSLGLAEHNEQFF
.	TRBV28	.	TRBJ1-5	TGTGCCAGCAGTCCCGACAGTTACAATCAGCCCCAGCATTTT	CASSPDSYNQPQHF
.	TRBV29-1	.	TRBJ1-2	TGCAGCGTCGCTCTCGACAGGAATTATGGCTACACCTTC	CSVALDRNYGYTF
.	TRBV20-1	TRBD2	TRBJ2-7	TGCAGTGCTACCAGGACTAGCGGGAATACTTACGAGCAGTACTTC	CSATRTSGNTYEQYF
.	TRBV3-1	.	TRBJ2-1	TGTGCCAGCAGCCCCCTAGGGGGAAATGAGCAGTTCTTC	CASSPLGGNEQFF
.	TRBV4-3	.	TRBJ1-2	TGCGCCAGCAGCCAAGAGTGGGGCAGGGTAGAGGGCTACACCTTC	CASSQEWGRVEGYTF
.	TRBV4-2	.	TRBJ2-1	TGTGCCAGCAGCCAAGAGGGGTTACACTACAATGAGCAGTTCTTC	CASSQEGLHYNEQFF
.	TRBV7-9	.	TRBJ2-1	TGTGCCAGCAGATTTGACGGGACTTCAAACAATGAGCAGTTCTTC	CASRFDGTSNNEQFF
.	TRBV5-4	.	TRBJ1-5	TGTGCCAGCAGCTTGGGGGCGGAACGGAATCAGCCCCAGCATTTT	CASSLGAERNQPQHF
once	TRBV24-1	.	TRBJ1-5	TGTGCCACCAGTCGGCAGGGGAACAATCAGCCCCAGCATTTT	CATSRQGNNQPQHF
.	TRBV5-1	TRBD1	TRBJ1-4	TGCGCCAGCTCGGGGACAGGGACCGAAAAACTGTTTTTT	CASSGTGTEKLFF
once	TRBV9	TRBD1	TRBJ2-7	TGTGCCAGCAGCGTAGAGGACAGGAACTACGAGCAGTACTTC	CASSVEDRNYEQYF
.	TRBV19	TRBD2	TRBJ2-1	TGTGCCAGTAGTATGGCAGCTAGCGGGAGAGTAGGCAATGAGCAGTTCTTC	CASSMAASGRVGNEQFF
.	TRBV3-1	TRBD2	TRBJ2-2	TGTGCCAGCAGCCAAGTCGCACTAGCGGGGACCAACACCGGGGAGCTGTTTTTT	CASSQVALAGTNTGELFF
.	TRBV5-1	TRBD1	TRBJ2-7	TGCGCCAGCAGCTTGAACCGGGGACAGGTATTCTACGAGCAGTACTTC	CASSLNRGQVFYEQYF
.	TRBV9	.	TRBJ1-2	TGTGCCAGCAGCCACCCGGACAGCTACCGGCTCGGCTATGGCTACACCTTC	CASSHPDSYRLGYGYTF
once	TRBV7-8	TRBD2	TRBJ2-5	TGTGCCAGCAGCGTGACTAGCGGGAGTTTTCCGGAGACCCAGTACTTC	CASSVTSGSFPETQYF
.	TRBV3-1	.	TRBJ2-3	TGTGCCAGCAGCCCCACCCGCGGAGACTCCACAGATACGCAGTATTTT	CASSPTRGDSTDTQYF
.	TRBV29-1	.	TRBJ2-1	TGCAGCGTTGAAGATTGGTCCACAGACGAGAGCTCCTACAATGAGCAGTTCTTC	CSVEDWSTDESSYNEQFF
.	TRBV27	TRBD2	TRBJ2-5	TGTGCCAGCAGTCTAGCGGACCAAGAGACCCAGTACTTC	CASSLADQETQYF
.	TRBV20-1	TRBD1	TRBJ1-6	TGCAGTGCTAGAGATCTACAGGGGGTCTATAATTCACCCCTCCACTTT	CSARDLQGVYNSPLHF
.	TRBV28	TRBD2	TRBJ2-7	TGTGCCAGCAGTTTAGTTACTAGCGGGAGTTACGAGCAGTACTTC	CASSLVTSGSYEQYF
.	TRBV29-1	.	TRBJ2-7	TGCAGCGTTGAAGATCGGCAAGGCCACGAGCAGTACTTC	CSVEDRQGHEQYF
.	TRBV25-1	.	TRBJ1-5	TGTGCCAGCAGTGAATCTGGGGGGCCCCAGCATTTT	CASSESGGPQHF
once	TRBV29-1	.	TRBJ1-5	TGCAGCGTTGCGGGGAATCAGCCCCAGCATTTT	CSVAGNQPQHF
.	TRBV27	.	TRBJ1-2	TGTGCCAGCAGTTCGTCACAGGGATCTAACTATGGCTACACCTTC	CASSSSQGSNYGYTF
once	TRBV24-1	.	TRBJ2-6	TGTGCCACCAGTGGTCACAGTTTATCTGGGGCCAACGTCCTGACTTTC	CATSGHSLSGANVLTF
.	TRBV28	TRBD2	TRBJ2-7	TGTGCCAGCAGTTTCCCCCCGGGACTAGCTTCTCCCTACGAGCAGTACTTC	CASSFPPGLASPYEQYF
.	TRBV3-1	TRBD1	TRBJ1-2	TGTGCCAGCAGCGATGATCAGGGGGCTGACTATGGCTACACCTTC	CASSDDQGADYGYTF
.	TRBV5-1	.	TRBJ2-7	TGCGCCAGCAGCTTGGCCACCGGCTACGAGCAGTACTTC	CASSLATGYEQYF
once	TRBV6-5	.	TRBJ2-7	TGTGCCAGCAGTTCGGCGCTTCCCTACGAGCAGTACTTC	CASSSALPYEQYF
.	TRBV18	.	TRBJ2-6	TGTGCCAGCTCACCCCCCGTAGGGGATGGGGCCAACGTCCTGACTTTC	CASSPPVGDGANVLTF
.	TRBV28	.	TRBJ1-2	TGTGCCAGCAGTTTATCTCCGGGTAGGGATGGCTACACCTTC	CASSLSPGRDGYTF
.	TRBV19	.	TRBJ2-2	TGTGCCAGTAGTCCCGTCCGCACCGGGGAGCTGTTTTTT	CASSPVRTGELFF
.	TRBV27	.	TRBJ2-7	TGTGCCAGCAGTTTATCATCCCTCAGGACCTTCTCCTACGAGCAGTACTTC	CASSLSSLRTFSYEQYF
.	TRBV27	TRBD1	TRBJ2-2	TGTGCCAGCAGTTTGTTGGGACAGTTAACTACCGGGGAGCTGTTTTTT	CASSLLGQLTTGELFF
.	TRBV3-1	.	TRBJ2-7	TGTGCCAGCAGCCAATTGGACGAGCAGTACTTC	CASSQLDEQYF
.	TRBV6-2/TRBV6-3	.	TRBJ2-7	TGTGCCAGCAGTTACTCGAGGTCCTACGAGCAGTACTTC	CASSYSRSYEQYF
.	TRBV7-9	TRBD2	TRBJ2-3	TGTGCCAGCAGCCCGAGGGACTATAGCACAGATACGCAGTATTTT	CASSPRDYSTDTQYF
.	TRBV19	.	TRBJ2-5	TGTGCCAGTGCGGCGGATACACAAGAGACCCAGTACTTC	CASAADTQETQYF
once	TRBV7-9	.	TRBJ1-2	TGTGCCAGCAGCTTAGCTTTTAGCGCCATCGATGGCTACACCTTC	CASSLAFSAIDGYTF
.	TRBV15	.	TRBJ2-5	TGTGCCACCAGCGAAGGGTACCAAGAGACCCAGTACTTC	CATSEGYQETQYF
once	TRBV27	.	TRBJ2-7	TGTGCCAGCAGTTCAAGCCGGACTCCATACGAGCAGTACTTC	CASSSSRTPYEQYF
.	TRBV29-1	TRBD1	TRBJ2-1	TGCAGCGCCTGGGACAGTGGGGGCAATGAGCAGTTCTTC	CSAWDSGGNEQFF